This T cell receptor (beta chain) was recorded in a study of T cell responses to AZD1222 COVID-19 vaccine. Study findings and constraints: Spike-wide coverage was observed for vaccine-associated CD4 TCRs, with dominant responses at 160-218 and 743-854. Two doses of AZD1222 preceded a rise in Spike-specific TCR breadth and depth.

This CDR3 has 15 amino acids. Germline loops: CDR1 SGHRS, CDR2 YFSETQ. The germline V and J ends were trimmed by 2 bases and 4 bases, with 15 bases remaining between them. With regard to this clone: Its antigen is as yet unknown.

Clones were sequenced by immunoSEQ multiplex PCR, and TCRdb holds only the in-frame ones, with some missing. Altogether about 140,000 clones are present, about 92% being singletons, with the ten largest covering 3% to 3.5%. The chain couples TRBV5-1 to TRBJ1-2; tentative D call: TRBD1 (6 bases). This TCR came from an adult in good health. The sample consisted of peripheral blood, taken on day 0 of AZD1222 vaccination. CDR3 in amino acids: CASSFGGGAGYGYTF. The CDR3 region has the DNA TGCGCCAGCAGCTTTGGCGGGGGCGCCGGCTATGGCTACACCTTC.